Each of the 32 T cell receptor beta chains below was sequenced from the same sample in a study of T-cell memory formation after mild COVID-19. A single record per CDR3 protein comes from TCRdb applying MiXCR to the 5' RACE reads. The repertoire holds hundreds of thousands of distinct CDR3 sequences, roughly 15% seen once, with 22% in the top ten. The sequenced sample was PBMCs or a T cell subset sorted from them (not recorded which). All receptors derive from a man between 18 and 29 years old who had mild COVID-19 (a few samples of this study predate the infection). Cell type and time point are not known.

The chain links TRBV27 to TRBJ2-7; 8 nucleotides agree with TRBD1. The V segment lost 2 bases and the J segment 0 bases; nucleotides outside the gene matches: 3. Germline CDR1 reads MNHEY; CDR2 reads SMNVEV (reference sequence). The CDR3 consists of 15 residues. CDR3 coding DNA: TGTGCCAGCAGTTTACAGACAGGGGTCTCCTACGAGCAGTACTTC. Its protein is CASSLQTGVSYEQYF.

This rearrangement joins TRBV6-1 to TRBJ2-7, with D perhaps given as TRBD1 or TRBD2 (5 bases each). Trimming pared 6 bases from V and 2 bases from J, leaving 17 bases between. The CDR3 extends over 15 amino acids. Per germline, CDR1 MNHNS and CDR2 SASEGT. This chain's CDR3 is CASSKTGTFTYEQYV. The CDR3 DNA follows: TGTGCCAGCAGCAAAACCGGGACGTTCACCTACGAGCAGTACGTC.

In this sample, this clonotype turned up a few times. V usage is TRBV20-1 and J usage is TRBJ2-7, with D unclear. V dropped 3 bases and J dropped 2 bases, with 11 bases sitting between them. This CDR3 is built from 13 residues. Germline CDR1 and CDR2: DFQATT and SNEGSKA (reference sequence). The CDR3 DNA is TGCAGTGCTAGGACCCTACCTGCCTACGAGCAGTACTTC. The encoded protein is CSARTLPAYEQYF.

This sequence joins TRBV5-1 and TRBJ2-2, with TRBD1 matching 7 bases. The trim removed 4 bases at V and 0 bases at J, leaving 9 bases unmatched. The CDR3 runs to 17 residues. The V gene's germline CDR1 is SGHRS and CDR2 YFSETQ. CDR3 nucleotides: TGCGCCAGCAGCGTTTACGGGACAGATCCGAACACCGGGGAGCTGTTTTTT. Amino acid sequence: CASSVYGTDPNTGELFF. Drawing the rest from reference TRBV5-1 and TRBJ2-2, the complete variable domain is KAGVTQTPRYLIKTRGQQVTLSCSPISGHRSVSWYQQTPGQGLQFLFEYFSETQRNKGNFPGRFSGRQFSNSRSEMNVSTLELGDSALYLCASSVYGTDPNTGELFFGEGSRLTVL.

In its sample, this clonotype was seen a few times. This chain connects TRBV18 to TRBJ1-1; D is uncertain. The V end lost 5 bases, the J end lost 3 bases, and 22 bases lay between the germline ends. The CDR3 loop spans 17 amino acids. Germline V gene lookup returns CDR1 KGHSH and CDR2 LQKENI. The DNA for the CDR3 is TGTGCCAGCTCAAGAGTAGCAAGGCCCCGTCGTGACACTGAAGCTTTCTTT. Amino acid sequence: CASSRVARPRRDTEAFF.

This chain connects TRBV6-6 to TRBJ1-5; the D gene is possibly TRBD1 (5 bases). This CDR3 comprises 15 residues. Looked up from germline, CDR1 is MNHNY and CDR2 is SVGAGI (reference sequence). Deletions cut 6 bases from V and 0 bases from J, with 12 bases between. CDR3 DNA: TGTGCCAGCAGCACCAGGGAGTATAGCAATCAGCCCCAGCATTTT. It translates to CASSTREYSNQPQHF.

The CDR3 coding sequence is TGTGCCAGCAGCCCACGGGGGGCCCGGATCGTGGATACGCAGTATTTT. It is translated as CASSPRGARIVDTQYF. V and J are TRBV27 and TRBJ2-3; possibly TRBD2 for D (7 bases). The V and J ends lost 6 bases and 6 bases respectively, with 22 bases between them. This CDR3 has 16 amino acids. Germline loops: CDR1 MNHEY, CDR2 SMNVEV (reference sequence).

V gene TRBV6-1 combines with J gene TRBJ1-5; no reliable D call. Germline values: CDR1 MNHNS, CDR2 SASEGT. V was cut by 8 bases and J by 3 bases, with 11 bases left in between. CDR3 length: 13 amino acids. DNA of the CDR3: TGTGCCAGCGGGGTTAGGGCCAATCAGCCCCAGCATTTT. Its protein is CASGVRANQPQHF.

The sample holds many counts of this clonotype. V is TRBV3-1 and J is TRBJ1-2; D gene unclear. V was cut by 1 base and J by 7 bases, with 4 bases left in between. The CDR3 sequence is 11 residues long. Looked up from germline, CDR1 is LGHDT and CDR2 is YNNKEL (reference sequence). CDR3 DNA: TGTGCCAGCAGCCAAGCGTCTGGCTACACCTTC. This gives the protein CASSQASGYTF.

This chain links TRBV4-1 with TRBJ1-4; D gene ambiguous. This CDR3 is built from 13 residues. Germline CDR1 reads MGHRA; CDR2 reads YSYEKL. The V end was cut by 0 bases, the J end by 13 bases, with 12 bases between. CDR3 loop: CASSQDLGGLLFF. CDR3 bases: TGCGCCAGCAGCCAAGATTTAGGTGGTTTACTGTTTTTT.

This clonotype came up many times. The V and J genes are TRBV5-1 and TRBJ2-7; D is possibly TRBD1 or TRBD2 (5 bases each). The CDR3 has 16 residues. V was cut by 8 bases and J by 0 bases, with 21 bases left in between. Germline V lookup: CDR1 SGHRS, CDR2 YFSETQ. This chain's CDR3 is CASSRDRDASSYEQYF. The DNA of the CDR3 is TGCGCCAGTAGCCGGGACCGGGACGCTAGCTCCTACGAGCAGTACTTC.

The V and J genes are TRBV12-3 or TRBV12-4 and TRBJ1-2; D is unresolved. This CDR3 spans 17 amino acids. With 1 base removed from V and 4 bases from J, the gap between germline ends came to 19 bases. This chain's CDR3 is CASSLGAGGSLSYGYTF. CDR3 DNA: TGTGCCAGCAGTTTAGGGGCCGGCGGGAGCCTATCCTATGGCTACACCTTC.

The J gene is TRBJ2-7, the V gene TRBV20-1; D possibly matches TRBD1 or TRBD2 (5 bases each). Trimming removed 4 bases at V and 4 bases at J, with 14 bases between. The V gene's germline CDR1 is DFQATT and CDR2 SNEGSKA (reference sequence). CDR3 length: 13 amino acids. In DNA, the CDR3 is TGCAGTGCTATGTCCGGGACCGGGTACGAGCAGTACGTC. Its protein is CSAMSGTGYEQYV.

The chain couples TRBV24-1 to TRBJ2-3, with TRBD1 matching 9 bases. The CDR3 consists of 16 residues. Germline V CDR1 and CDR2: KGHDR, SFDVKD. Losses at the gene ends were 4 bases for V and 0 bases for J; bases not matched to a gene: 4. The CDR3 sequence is CATSEAGTGSTDTQYF. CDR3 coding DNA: TGTGCCACCAGTGAGGCCGGGACAGGGAGCACAGATACGCAGTATTTT.

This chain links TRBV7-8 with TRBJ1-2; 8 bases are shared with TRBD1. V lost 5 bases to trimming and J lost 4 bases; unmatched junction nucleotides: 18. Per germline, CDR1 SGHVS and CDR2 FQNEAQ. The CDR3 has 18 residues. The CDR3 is CASSPTGRGDRSVYGYTF. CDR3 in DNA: TGTGCCAGCAGCCCAACCGGGAGGGGGGACAGGTCGGTCTATGGCTACACCTTC.

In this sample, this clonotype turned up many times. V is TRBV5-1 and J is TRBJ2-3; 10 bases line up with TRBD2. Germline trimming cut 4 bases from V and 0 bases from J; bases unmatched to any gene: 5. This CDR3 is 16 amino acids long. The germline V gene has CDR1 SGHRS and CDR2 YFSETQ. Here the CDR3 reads CASSLSGGTSTDTQYF. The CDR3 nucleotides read TGCGCCAGCAGCCTTAGCGGGGGGACTAGCACAGATACGCAGTATTTT.

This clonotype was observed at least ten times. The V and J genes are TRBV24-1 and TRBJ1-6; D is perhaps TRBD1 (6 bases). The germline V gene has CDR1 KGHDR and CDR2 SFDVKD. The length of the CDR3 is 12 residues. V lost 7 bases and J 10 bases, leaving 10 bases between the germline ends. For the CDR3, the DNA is TGTGCCACCAGACAGGGAGGCTCACCCCTCCACTTT. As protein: CATRQGGSPLHF.

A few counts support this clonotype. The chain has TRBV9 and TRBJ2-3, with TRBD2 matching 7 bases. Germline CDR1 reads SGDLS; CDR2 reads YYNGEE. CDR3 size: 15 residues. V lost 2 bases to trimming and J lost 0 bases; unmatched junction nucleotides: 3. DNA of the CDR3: TGTGCCAGCAGCGTCAGCGGGACTAGCACAGATACGCAGTATTTT. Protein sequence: CASSVSGTSTDTQYF.

CDR3 DNA sequence: TGTGCCAGCAGTTTTGTTAATAGGGGGGCGAACACCGGGGAGCTGTTTTTT. Translated: CASSFVNRGANTGELFF. This chain links TRBV12-3 or TRBV12-4 with TRBJ2-2; D tentatively fits TRBD1 or TRBD2 (6 bases each). The CDR3 loop spans 17 amino acids. The V and J ends lost 3 bases and 0 bases respectively, with 14 bases between them.

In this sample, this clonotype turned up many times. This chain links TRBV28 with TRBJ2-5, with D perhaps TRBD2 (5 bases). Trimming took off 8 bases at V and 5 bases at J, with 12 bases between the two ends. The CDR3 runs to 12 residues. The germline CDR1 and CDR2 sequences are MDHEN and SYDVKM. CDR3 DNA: TGTGCCAGCCACCGATCGGGGGAGACCCAGTACTTC. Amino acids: CASHRSGETQYF.

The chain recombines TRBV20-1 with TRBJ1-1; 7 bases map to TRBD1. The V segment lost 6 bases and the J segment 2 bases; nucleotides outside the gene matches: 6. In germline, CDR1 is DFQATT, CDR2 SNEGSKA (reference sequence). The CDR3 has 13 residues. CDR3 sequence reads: CSARRDSNTEAFF. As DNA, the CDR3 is TGCAGTGCGCGCCGGGACAGTAACACTGAAGCTTTCTTT.

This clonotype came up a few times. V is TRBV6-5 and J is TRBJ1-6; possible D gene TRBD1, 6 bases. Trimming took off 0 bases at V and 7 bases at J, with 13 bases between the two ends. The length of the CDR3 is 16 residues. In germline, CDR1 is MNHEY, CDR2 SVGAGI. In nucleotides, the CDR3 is TGTGCCAGCAGTTACTCCTGGACAGAGTTGAATTCACCCCTCCACTTT. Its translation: CASSYSWTELNSPLHF.

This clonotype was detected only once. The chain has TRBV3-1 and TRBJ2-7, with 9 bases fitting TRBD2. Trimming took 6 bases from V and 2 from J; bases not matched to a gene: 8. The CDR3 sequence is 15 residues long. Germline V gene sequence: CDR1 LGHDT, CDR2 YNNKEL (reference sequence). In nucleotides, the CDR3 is TGTGCCAGCAGGCCAAAGCGGGGGGAAGCCTACGAGCAGTACTTC. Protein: CASRPKRGEAYEQYF.

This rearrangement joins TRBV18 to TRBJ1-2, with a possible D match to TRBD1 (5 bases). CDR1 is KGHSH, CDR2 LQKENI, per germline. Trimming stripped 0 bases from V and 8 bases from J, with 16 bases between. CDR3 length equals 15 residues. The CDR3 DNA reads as TGTGCCAGCTCACCACCGACGCAGGGTCGATCAGGCTACACCTTC. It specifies CASSPPTQGRSGYTF.

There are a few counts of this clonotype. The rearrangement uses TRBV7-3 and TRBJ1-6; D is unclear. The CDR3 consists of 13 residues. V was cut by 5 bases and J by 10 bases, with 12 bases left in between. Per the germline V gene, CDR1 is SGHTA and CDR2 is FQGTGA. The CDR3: CASSRTLGSPLHF. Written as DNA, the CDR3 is TGTGCCAGCAGCCGGACCCTCGGGTCACCCCTCCACTTT. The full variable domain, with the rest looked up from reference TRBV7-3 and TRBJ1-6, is GAGVSQTPSNKVTEKGKYVELRCDPISGHTALYWYRQSLGQGPEFLIYFQGTGAADDSGLPNDRFFAVRPEGSVSTLKIQRTERGDSAVYLCASSRTLGSPLHFGNGTRLTVT.

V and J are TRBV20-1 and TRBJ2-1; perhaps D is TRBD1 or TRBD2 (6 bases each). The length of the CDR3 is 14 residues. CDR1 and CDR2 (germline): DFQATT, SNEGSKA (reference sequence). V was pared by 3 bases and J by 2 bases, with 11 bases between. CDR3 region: CSAREGGPYNEQFF. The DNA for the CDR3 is TGCAGTGCTAGGGAGGGGGGTCCCTACAATGAGCAGTTCTTC.

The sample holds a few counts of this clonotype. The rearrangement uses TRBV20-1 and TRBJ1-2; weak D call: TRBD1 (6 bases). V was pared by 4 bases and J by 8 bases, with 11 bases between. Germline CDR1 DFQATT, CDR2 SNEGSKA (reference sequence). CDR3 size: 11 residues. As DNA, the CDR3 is TGCAGTGCTACAGGGGTGGGAGGCTACACCTTC. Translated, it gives CSATGVGGYTF.

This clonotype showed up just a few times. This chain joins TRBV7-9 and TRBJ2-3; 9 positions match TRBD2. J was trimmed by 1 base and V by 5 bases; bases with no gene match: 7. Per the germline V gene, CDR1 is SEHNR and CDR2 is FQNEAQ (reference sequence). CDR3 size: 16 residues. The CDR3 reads CASSRVVAGGTDTQYF. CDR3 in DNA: TGTGCCAGCAGCCGCGTAGTAGCGGGGGGCACAGATACGCAGTATTTT.

CDR3 DNA sequence: TGCGCCAGCAGCTTGGTCGGCGGGGTGGATACGCAGTATTTT. The encoded protein is CASSLVGGVDTQYF. The chain has TRBV5-1 and TRBJ2-3; D is possibly TRBD2 (6 bases). Germline V lookup: CDR1 SGHRS, CDR2 YFSETQ. V lost 0 bases to trimming and J lost 6 bases, with 11 bases between them. CDR3 size: 14 residues.

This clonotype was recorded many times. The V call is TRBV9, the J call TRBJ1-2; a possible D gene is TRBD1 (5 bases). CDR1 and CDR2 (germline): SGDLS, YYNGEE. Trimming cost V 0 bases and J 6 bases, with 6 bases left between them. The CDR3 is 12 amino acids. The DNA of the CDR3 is TGTGCCAGCAGCGTAGGAGGGGATGGCTACACCTTC. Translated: CASSVGGDGYTF. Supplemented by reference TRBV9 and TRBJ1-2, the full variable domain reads DSGVTQTPKHLITATGQRVTLRCSPRSGDLSVYWYQQSLDQGLQFLIQYYNGEERAKGNILERFSAQQFPDLHSELNLSSLELGDSALYFCASSVGGDGYTFGSGTRLTVV.

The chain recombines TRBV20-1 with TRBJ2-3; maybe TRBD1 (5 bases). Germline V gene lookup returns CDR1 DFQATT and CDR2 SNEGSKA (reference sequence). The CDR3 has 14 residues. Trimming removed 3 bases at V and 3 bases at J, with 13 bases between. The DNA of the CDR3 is TGCAGTGCTAGCCCCAGGGAAAGAACAGATACGCAGTATTTT. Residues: CSASPRERTDTQYF.

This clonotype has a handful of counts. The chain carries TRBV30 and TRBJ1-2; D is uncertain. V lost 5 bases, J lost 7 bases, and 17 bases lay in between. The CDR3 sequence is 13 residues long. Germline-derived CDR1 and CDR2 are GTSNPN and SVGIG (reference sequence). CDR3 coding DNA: TGTGCCTGGGCTAACCGACGAGGCTTTGGCTACACCTTC. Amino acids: CAWANRRGFGYTF. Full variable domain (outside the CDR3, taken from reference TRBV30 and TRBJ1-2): SQTIHQWPATLVQPVGSPLSLECTVEGTSNPNLYWYRQAAGRGLQLLFYSVGIGQISSEVPQNLSASRPQDRQFILSSKKLLLSDSGFYLCAWANRRGFGYTFGSGTRLTVV.